This TCR beta chain was sequenced for a study of long-term antiretroviral therapy in people with HIV. Overall study results and limits: Relative to control repertoires, HIV repertoires exhibited narrower CDR3 length ranges.

With survey level as its setting, the immunoSEQ assay was v3.0. Profiled with immunoSEQ multiplex PCR; TCRdb holds only in-frame clones, not every one. The sample gives tens of thousands of clones, roughly 96% of which show up once; less than 9.5% is in the top ten. The germline V gene encodes CDR1 SQVTM and CDR2 ANQGSEA. The CDR3 is 13 residues long. V lost 7 bases, J lost 5 bases, and 18 bases lay in between. Participants living with HIV all received treatment in the United States. Every specimen provided 1-10 million cryopreserved PBMC before DNA extraction took place. Concerning this clone: What it binds is unknown.

The source of this sequence is a man between 25 and 39 years old with HIV. Sequenced material: unsorted PBMCs, taken more than 6 years after starting antiretroviral therapy. V and J are TRBV29-1 and TRBJ2-7; the D gene is possibly TRBD1 (6 bases). The CDR3 coding sequence is TGCAGCGCTCAGGACAGTCGAAGCCACGAGCAGTACTTC. Amino acids: CSAQDSRSHEQYF.